Below are 25 T cell receptor beta chains sequenced from a single sample in a study of T cells in Graves' hyperthyroidism and ophthalmopathy. The source material, RNA transcripts, was used to amplify TCR beta CDR3 regions. Primed by the HTBI set, a first-round RT-PCR was run on the TCR CDR3. TCRdb itself ran the multiplex PCR reads through MiXCR, one entry per CDR3 protein. The sample has under 700,000 distinct CDR3 sequences, around 42% seen once. The specimen sequenced was peripheral blood or thyroid tissue (not recorded which). The receptors here all came from a woman aged 18-29 years with Graves' hyperthyroidism.

This chain joins TRBV6-5 and TRBJ2-2, with D perhaps given as TRBD1 or TRBD2 (5 bases each). The CDR3 length is 15 residues. Germline CDR1 is MNHEY and CDR2 is SVGAGI. V was shortened by 0 bases and J by 2 bases, with 7 bases between the two germline ends. The CDR3 nucleotides read TGTGCCAGCAGTTACTCGGGACCAAACACCGGGGAGCTGTTTTTT. Translating it yields CASSYSGPNTGELFF.

This clonotype was seen at least ten times. The V and J genes are TRBV7-2 and TRBJ2-5; D is perhaps TRBD2 (5 bases). Per the germline V gene, CDR1 is SGHTA and CDR2 is FQGNSA. Trimming left V 5 bases short and J 5 bases short, with 18 bases between. The CDR3 sequence is 15 residues long. This CDR3 reads CASSPESTRGETQYF. The CDR3 DNA follows: TGTGCCAGCAGCCCAGAGTCCACCCGAGGGGAGACCCAGTACTTC.

The CDR3 loop reads CAISDDGIRYTF. In nucleotides, the CDR3 is TGTGCCATCAGTGATGACGGTATTCGCTACACCTTC. The chain carries TRBV10-3 and TRBJ1-2; unclear D gene. The V end lost 3 bases, the J end lost 9 bases, and 11 bases lay between the germline ends. The CDR3 sequence is 12 residues long. In germline, CDR1 is ENHRY, CDR2 SYGVKD.

This clonotype was recorded a few times. The CDR3 DNA is TGTGCCAGCAGCTCATCCGGGACAGGGGCGTCAGAAAAACTGTTTTTT. Encoded protein: CASSSSGTGASEKLFF. The chain uses TRBV11-1 and TRBJ1-4; TRBD1 matches at 10 bases. Germline assignment: CDR1 SGHAT and CDR2 FQDESV (reference sequence). This CDR3 spans 16 amino acids. V lost 4 bases to trimming and J lost 8 bases; unmatched junction nucleotides: 10.

This clonotype was observed a single time. The rearrangement uses TRBV15 and TRBJ1-2; D perhaps matches TRBD1 (5 bases). Trimming removed 11 bases at V and 4 bases at J, with 11 bases between. This CDR3 contains 11 residues. Germline loops: CDR1 LNHNV, CDR2 YYDKDF (reference sequence). For the CDR3, the DNA is TGTGCCTGGCGACAGATCTATGGCTACACCTTC. It specifies CAWRQIYGYTF. Complete variable domain (other parts from reference TRBV15 and TRBJ1-2): DAMVIQNPRYQVTQFGKPVTLSCSQTLNHNVMYWYQQKSSQAPKLLFHYYDKDFNNEADTPDNFQSRRPNTSFCFLDIRSPGLGDTAMYLCAWRQIYGYTFGSGTRLTVV.

There are a few counts of this clonotype. The V call is TRBV10-3, the J call TRBJ2-7; perhaps D is TRBD1 or TRBD2 (6 bases each). V dropped 8 bases and J dropped 1 base, with 18 bases sitting between them. Germline-derived CDR1 and CDR2 are ENHRY and SYGVKD. CDR3 size: 15 residues. DNA for the CDR3: TGTGCCATCGGGGGCTTTTCGGGAGATTCCTACGAGCAGTACTTC. Protein product: CAIGGFSGDSYEQYF.

In this sample, this clonotype turned up a few times. The rearrangement links TRBV9 to TRBJ2-6; no clear D gene. The CDR3 runs to 16 residues. CDR1 is SGDLS, CDR2 YYNGEE, per germline. The V and J ends lost 5 bases and 0 bases respectively, with 12 bases between them. CDR3 in DNA: TGTGCCAGCAGTCGCTCTTCGGTCTCTGGGGCCAACGTCCTGACTTTC. Its protein is CASSRSSVSGANVLTF.

This clonotype was seen ten or more times. The chain joins TRBV7-6 to TRBJ2-7; the D gene could be TRBD1 or TRBD2 (6 bases each). Trimming removed 3 bases at V and 2 bases at J, with 11 bases between. The CDR3 spans 14 residues. Germline V gene sequence: CDR1 SGHVS, CDR2 FNYEAQ. Here the CDR3 DNA reads TGTGCCAGCAGCTTGGGGGGCACAACCTACGAGCAGTACTTC. As protein: CASSLGGTTYEQYF.

V is TRBV7-3 and J is TRBJ2-5; the D is unclear. This CDR3 region has 14 residues. Germline-derived CDR1 and CDR2 are SGHTA and FQGTGA. Trimming took 5 bases from V and 4 from J, leaving 14 bases between them. The CDR3 sequence: CASSRIGGGETQYF. The CDR3 DNA follows: TGTGCCAGCAGCCGTATAGGTGGTGGAGAGACCCAGTACTTC.

This clonotype was detected once. CDR3 nucleotide sequence: TGTGCCAGTAGTATAGGTTTCGGCAGCTCCTACGAGCAGTACTTC. Its protein product is CASSIGFGSSYEQYF. This chain uses TRBV19 with TRBJ2-7; D not resolved. In germline, CDR1 is LNHDA, CDR2 SQIVND (reference sequence). The V end lost 1 base, the J end lost 0 bases, and 10 bases lay between the germline ends. The CDR3 extends over 15 amino acids.

The CDR3 loop reads CASSIGTGDNGNTIYF. For the CDR3, the DNA is TGTGCCAGCAGCATTGGGACAGGGGATAATGGAAACACCATATATTTT. The chain has TRBV7-8 and TRBJ1-3; the match to TRBD1 covers 10 bases. The CDR3 has 16 amino acids. Germline V CDR1 and CDR2: SGHVS, FQNEAQ. V lost 5 bases, J lost 3 bases, and 7 bases stayed unmatched.

The sample holds many counts of this clonotype. V usage is TRBV29-1 and J usage is TRBJ1-1; D might be TRBD1 (5 bases). CDR3 length: 12 residues. In germline, CDR1 is SQVTM, CDR2 ANQGSEA. Deletions cut 4 bases from V and 2 bases from J, with 8 bases between. CDR3 sequence: CSVGQSNTEAFF. The CDR3 bases are TGCAGCGTTGGACAGTCCAACACTGAAGCTTTCTTT.

Many counts were recorded for this clonotype. V is TRBV7-6 and J is TRBJ1-2; D is uncertain. This CDR3 has 13 amino acids. Germline assignment: CDR1 SGHVS and CDR2 FNYEAQ. With 3 bases removed from V and 5 bases from J, the gap between germline ends came to 10 bases. CDR3 loop: CASSFYTGYGYTF. The CDR3 DNA reads TGTGCCAGCAGCTTTTATACCGGTTATGGCTACACCTTC.

The chain couples TRBV9 to TRBJ2-7, with TRBD2 matching over 13 bases. Trimming removed 3 bases from V and 6 bases from J; junction bases left unmatched: 12. The V gene's germline CDR1 is SGDLS and CDR2 YYNGEE. This CDR3 region has 17 residues. CDR3 coding DNA: TGTGCCAGCAGCGGGCATGGGGGACTAGCGGGACCCAGCGAGCAGTACTTC. Its translation is CASSGHGGLAGPSEQYF.

This rearrangement joins TRBV7-8 to TRBJ2-5, with D tentatively TRBD1 or TRBD2 (6 bases each). This CDR3 has 17 amino acids. Trimming shortened V by 7 bases and J by 9 bases, and 30 bases separated the two germline ends. Germline V gene lookup returns CDR1 SGHVS and CDR2 FQNEAQ. The CDR3 bases are TGTGCCAGCACCCCCGCCTTTTTGGGGGGCTTCAATCAGCCCCAGTACTTC. The encoded protein is CASTPAFLGGFNQPQYF.

V is TRBV7-2 and J is TRBJ2-7; 9 nucleotides agree with TRBD1. The CDR3 totals 17 residues. Trimming took 1 base from V and 7 from J; bases not matched to a gene: 14. Germline V gives CDR1 SGHTA, CDR2 FQGNSA. This chain's CDR3 is CASSLVGDRADSYEQYF. The CDR3, as DNA: TGTGCCAGCAGCTTAGTAGGGGACAGGGCGGACTCTTATGAGCAGTACTTC. Full variable domain (outside the CDR3, taken from reference TRBV7-2 and TRBJ2-7): GAGVSQSPSNKVTEKGKDVELRCDPISGHTALYWYRQSLGQGLEFLIYFQGNSAPDKSGLPSDRFSAERTGGSVSTLTIQRTQQEDSAVYLCASSLVGDRADSYEQYFGPGTRLTVT.

Only one count was recorded for this clonotype. The chain recombines TRBV24-1 with TRBJ1-2, with no clear D. Trimming took 4 bases from V and 5 from J, leaving 7 bases between them. The CDR3 contains 12 residues. Germline-derived CDR1 and CDR2 are KGHDR and SFDVKD. The CDR3 DNA reads TGTGCCACCAGTGACGTCGGTTATGGCTACACCTTC. Protein product: CATSDVGYGYTF.

This clonotype was counted ten times or more. This rearrangement joins TRBV15 to TRBJ1-5, with 8 bases aligning to TRBD1. The CDR3 has 14 residues. The V gene's germline CDR1 is LNHNV and CDR2 YYDKDF (reference sequence). The junction had 4 bases not matched to a gene; V was cut back by 6 bases and J by 3 bases. CDR3 sequence (DNA): TGTGCCACCAGAACGACAGGGGTCAATCAGCCCCAGCATTTT. Translated, it gives CATRTTGVNQPQHF.

The chain employs TRBV7-3 and TRBJ2-2; TRBD1 matches 8 bases. Unmatched junction bases numbered 7, after V lost 3 bases and J lost 1 base. The CDR3 sequence is 17 residues long. Germline CDR1 SGHTA, CDR2 FQGTGA. The CDR3 spells CASSLGVDRVNTGELFF. The CDR3 bases are TGTGCCAGCAGCTTGGGGGTGGACAGGGTGAACACCGGGGAGCTGTTTTTT.

The chain joins TRBV10-3 to TRBJ1-5; 10 bases map to TRBD1. Germline assignment: CDR1 ENHRY and CDR2 SYGVKD. CDR3 size: 14 residues. Trimming at V came to 5 bases and at J to 7 bases, leaving 5 bases not matched to a gene. CDR3 coding DNA: TGTGCCATCAGTCCTGGGACAGGGGTGCAGCCCCAGCATTTT. This encodes CAISPGTGVQPQHF.

This chain uses TRBV11-2 with TRBJ2-5, with D possibly TRBD2 on 6 matching bases. The CDR3 totals 16 residues. Germline CDR1 is SGHAT and CDR2 is FQNNGV. With 6 bases removed from V and 2 bases from J, the gap between germline ends came to 19 bases. CDR3 residues: CASSRGWRNLQETQYF. CDR3 DNA: TGTGCCAGCAGTCGGGGGTGGAGAAATCTACAAGAGACCCAGTACTTC.

The V and J genes are TRBV5-1 and TRBJ2-7; 8 bases match TRBD1. CDR1 SGHRS and CDR2 YFSETQ come from the germline V gene. The junction had 5 bases not matched to a gene; V was cut back by 4 bases and J by 2 bases. The CDR3 has 14 amino acids. CDR3 coding DNA: TGCGCCAGCAGCCAGGTACAGGGGGCCTACGAGCAGTACTTC. This translates into CASSQVQGAYEQYF.

The J gene is TRBJ2-5, the V gene TRBV5-1; the D gene is possibly TRBD2 (6 bases). The CDR3 runs 14 residues. Trimming cost V 0 bases and J 4 bases, with 10 bases left between them. Germline assignment: CDR1 SGHRS and CDR2 YFSETQ. The CDR3 loop reads CASSLVPSAETQYF. DNA of the CDR3: TGCGCCAGCAGCTTGGTCCCTAGCGCAGAGACCCAGTACTTC.

This clonotype was found many times. This chain uses TRBV10-3 with TRBJ2-7; D unclear. The CDR3 is 12 residues long. V shed 3 bases and J shed 6 bases, with 9 bases lying between them. Germline V gene sequence: CDR1 ENHRY, CDR2 SYGVKD. The CDR3 sequence is CAISEPGPEQYF. The CDR3 region has the DNA TGTGCCATCAGTGAACCTGGGCCCGAGCAGTACTTC.

This clonotype was seen only a few times. The V and J genes are TRBV7-3 and TRBJ2-2; 10 positions match TRBD1. Germline trimming cut 5 bases from V and 7 bases from J; bases unmatched to any gene: 10. This CDR3 comprises 16 residues. Germline values: CDR1 SGHTA, CDR2 FQGTGA. The CDR3 coding sequence is TGTGCCAGCAGCCCAAGGACAGGGGGTATCTTCGGGGAGCTGTTTTTT. It specifies CASSPRTGGIFGELFF.